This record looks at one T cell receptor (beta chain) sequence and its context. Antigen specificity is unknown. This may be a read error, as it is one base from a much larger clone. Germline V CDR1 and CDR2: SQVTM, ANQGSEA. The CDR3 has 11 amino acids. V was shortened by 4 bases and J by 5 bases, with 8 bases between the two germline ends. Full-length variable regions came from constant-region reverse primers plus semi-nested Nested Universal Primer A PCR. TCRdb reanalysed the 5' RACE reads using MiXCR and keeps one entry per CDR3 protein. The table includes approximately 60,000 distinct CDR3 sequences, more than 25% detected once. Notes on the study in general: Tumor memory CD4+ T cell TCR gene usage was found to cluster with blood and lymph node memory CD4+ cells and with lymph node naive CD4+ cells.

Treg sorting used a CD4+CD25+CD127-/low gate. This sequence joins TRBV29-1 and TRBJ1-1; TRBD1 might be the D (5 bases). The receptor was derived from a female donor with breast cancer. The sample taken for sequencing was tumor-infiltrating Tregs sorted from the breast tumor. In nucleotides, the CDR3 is TGCAGCGTTGGGGCAGGGACTGAAGCTTTCTTT. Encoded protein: CSVGAGTEAFF.